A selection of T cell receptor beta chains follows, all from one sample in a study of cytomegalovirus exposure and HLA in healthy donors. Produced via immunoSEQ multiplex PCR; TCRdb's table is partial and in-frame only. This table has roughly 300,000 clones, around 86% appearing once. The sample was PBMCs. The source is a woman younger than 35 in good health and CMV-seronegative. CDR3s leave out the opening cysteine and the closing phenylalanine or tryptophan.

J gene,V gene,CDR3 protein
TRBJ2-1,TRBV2,ASSLYNEQF
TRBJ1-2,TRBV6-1,ASRHRGWDGGYT
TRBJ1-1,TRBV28,ASSSPEGVTEAF
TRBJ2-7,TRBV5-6,ASSIYRLRKREEAYEQY
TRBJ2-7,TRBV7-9,ASSRTSDSYEQY
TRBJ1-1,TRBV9,ASSVGLQGTEAF
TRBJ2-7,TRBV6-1,ASSEASGRYYEQY
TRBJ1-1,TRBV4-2,ASSQDEIEAF
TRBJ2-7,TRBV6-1,ASNPSEGALKEQY
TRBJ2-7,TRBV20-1,SADGVLGQY
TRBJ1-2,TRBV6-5,ASSYGQIYGYT
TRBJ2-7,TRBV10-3,AIRSGINSYEQY
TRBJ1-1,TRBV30,AWSVEANTEAF
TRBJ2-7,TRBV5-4,ASSLVSDTHEQY
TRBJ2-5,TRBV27,ASSASGTGGRETQY
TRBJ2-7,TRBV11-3,ASSLTGTPEQY
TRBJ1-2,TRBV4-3,ASSRETVNYGYT
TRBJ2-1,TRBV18,ASSPGSGAYNEQF
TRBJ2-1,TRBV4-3,ASSQGGGGYNEQF
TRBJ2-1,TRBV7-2,ASSLAQSWANEQF
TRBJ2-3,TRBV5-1,ASSLASGTDTQY
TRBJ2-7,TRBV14,ASSQDRGYEQY
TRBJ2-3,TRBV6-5,ASSYGVAGGPDTQY
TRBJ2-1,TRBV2,ASSSGTSGSGVEEQF
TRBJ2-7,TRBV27,ATSASPGLAGGPGYEQY
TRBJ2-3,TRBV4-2,ASSQNGLAASPEAQY
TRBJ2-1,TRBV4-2,ASSQELAGSYNEQF
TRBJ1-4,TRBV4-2,ASSLSSDRGRGEKLF